Listed here is a single TCR beta chain. This clonotype occurred many times. The antigen it recognizes is unknown. Per-base quality was not reported, and no clone a single base away is much larger than it. The data originate from a study of blood T cells in healthy people across ages (dated by TCRdb to about 2015). Regarding the complete study: In model experiments, template switching captured about one uniquely barcoded TCR beta cDNA molecule for every two T cells. Age-related changes in TCR beta repertoire diversity were measured in the study by deep sequencing normalized with unique cDNA molecular identifiers. Four age groups were formed from the donors: young (average about 15 years), middle-aged (less than 40), aged (62) and long-lived (approximately 80). To avoid experimental bias, donors of different ages were randomly spread across the sequencing lanes. The study analyzed two additional independent replicas of 1 million unique cDNA reads from the same blood draw for two donors, one aged 18 to 30 and one aged 80 or older. Overall study results and their limits: Because the CMV infection status of the donors was unknown, age-related changes in expanded clonotypes may potentially have been confounded. A strong correlation was found between observed TCR beta diversity and the percentage of naive T cells measured by flow cytometry. Estimates of total diversity from one million sequenced T cells were regarded as lower bounds and underestimates. Since profiling was done on bulk unsorted PBMCs, naive and antigen-experienced compartments could not be conclusively compared. Observed TCR beta diversity per million T cells fell roughly linearly with age, and a significant reduction was already apparent by age roughly 40. Compared with the aged group, more naive CD4+ T cells, fewer expanded clones and increased TCR diversity were shown by the long-lived group, suggesting age selection.

Systemically healthy Caucasian individuals from Russia, over 30 in total and aged about 6 to 90 years, were included as donors. Each donor gave about 9.2 milliliters of peripheral blood, drawn into EDTA-treated Vacutainer tubes. Ficoll-Paque density-gradient centrifugation was used to isolate PBMCs, with at least 7 million per sample. Trizol reagent was used to extract total RNA from the PBMCs, yielding at least 5.5 micrograms per sample. Naive CD45RAhigh/CD27high T cell percentages were measured by flow cytometry on a PBMC aliquot from every donor. The library was generated by 5' RACE. Sequencing used an Illumina HiSeq 2500. A second PCR of roughly 6 to 11 cycles was run with a J-beta primer mix and a sample-barcoded 5' primer. Each TCR beta cDNA molecule received a unique molecular identifier from a template-switch 5' adaptor carrying 12 random nucleotides. Each sample yielded at least 3 million CDR3-containing paired-end reads. First-strand cDNA was synthesized from all RNA with the Mint cDNA synthesis kit, primed by a TRBC-specific oligonucleotide. Following uracil-DNA glycosylase treatment, all cDNA underwent a first 18-cycle PCR with the universal primers M1SS and BC2_uni_R. In the source study's methods: Normalization of each sample was performed by random selection of 1 million high-quality reads, each carrying a distinct molecular identifier. Instead of being binned into consensus sequences, reads with shared molecular identifiers were discarded. CDR3 identification, clonotype clustering and error correction used MiTCR with a Q25 quality threshold and the strictest error-elimination algorithm. Lower-bound total TCR beta diversity was estimated with a nonparametric unseen species model using Euler transformation. TCRdb applied fastp at Q25 and MiXCR to the public reads, then kept only in-frame beta chains. Every entry covers one CDR3 protein and lists the most common genes and DNA from its rows. The V and J calls reflect TCRdb's pipeline rather than the authors' work. Recorded for this sample are some 1.7 million distinct CDR3 sequences; roughly 30% of them occurred a single time. In total, the top ten clones hold 7.7% of the sample.

The TCR was taken from a woman aged 25-40 years in good health. Sequenced sample: blood.

The nucleotide sequence reads as follows: TGTGCCAGCAGCGCAAGGACAGGTGGCCACGAGCAGTACTTC. Translated, it gives CASSARTGGHEQYF. The V and J segments used are TRBV7-9 and TRBJ2-7, and 7 junctional nucleotides match TRBD1. CDR3 length: 14 amino acids, cysteine to phenylalanine. Only the CDR3 DNA stays, 42 bases, in frame from base 1. Trimmed from V: 5 bases; trimmed from J: 5 bases; junction bases lacking a gene match: 9. The CDR1 and CDR2 encoded by the germline V gene (reference sequence) are SEHNR and FQNEAQ.